This T cell receptor beta chain was sequenced for a study of T cell responses to AZD1222 COVID-19 vaccine. Whole-study findings and limits: Donors, mostly white British, included more females; clonal diversity was possibly underestimated. Seropositive at baseline were only a handful of AZD1222 recipients. CD4 TCRs linked to vaccination spanned spike, dominating at 160-218 and 743-854.

Trimming pared 3 bases from V and 8 bases from J, leaving 17 bases between. Germline CDR1 is SGHRS and CDR2 is YFSETQ. The CDR3 runs to 15 residues. Profiled with immunoSEQ multiplex PCR; TCRdb holds only in-frame clones, not every one. Among roughly 180,000 clones listed, around 93% were seen once. Comment on this clone: What it binds is unknown.

Sequenced here: peripheral blood, sampled on day 0 of AZD1222 vaccination. The V and J genes are TRBV5-1 and TRBJ1-4; tentative D call: TRBD1 (6 bases). The receptor was derived from an adult in good health. Written as DNA, the CDR3 is TGCGCCAGCAGCTCCGAGGGGGTGACGGGCGAAAAACTGTTTTTT. It is translated as CASSSEGVTGEKLFF.